These 26 T cell receptor beta chains share one sample of origin, sequenced in a study of blood T cells in healthy people across ages (dated by TCRdb to between 2014 and 2017). Libraries were constructed by 5' RACE. The listed sequencing device is Illumina HiSeq 2500. A second roughly 6 to 11 cycle PCR used a sample-barcoded 5' primer and a J-beta primer mix. TCRdb trimmed the raw reads at Q25, called clones with MiXCR and kept productive beta chains. Rows with a matching CDR3 protein are joined into one entry that keeps the most common DNA and genes. The sample records approximately 800,000 distinct CDR3 sequences, about 59% of which are singletons. In total, the top ten clones hold around a quarter of the sample. The sequenced sample was blood. These receptor sequences come from a man aged 25-40 years in good health.

This clonotype appeared a few times. This sequence joins TRBV9 and TRBJ2-7, with a possible D match to TRBD2 (6 bases). This CDR3 has 15 amino acids. Looked up from germline, CDR1 is SGDLS and CDR2 is YYNGEE. The ends were cut back, 3 bases at V and 3 bases at J, with 16 bases in the middle. The CDR3 nucleotides read TGTGCCAGCAGCGCCGCCGGGACTGCAAGCTACGAGCAGTACTTC. This gives the protein CASSAAGTASYEQYF.

The chain combines TRBV7-9 with TRBJ1-2; 8 bases agree with TRBD1. The length of the CDR3 is 14 residues. V lost 5 bases to trimming and J lost 6 bases; unmatched junction nucleotides: 8. Looked up from germline, CDR1 is SEHNR and CDR2 is FQNEAQ (reference sequence). The CDR3 nucleotides are TGTGCCAGCAGCATCGAGGACAGGGCTCATGGCTACACCTTC. Translating gives CASSIEDRAHGYTF.

This clonotype appeared a few times. The chain employs TRBV10-3 and TRBJ2-1; the match to TRBD2 covers 12 bases. V gave up 0 bases and J gave up 7 bases; unmatched junction bases: 19. The germline V gene encodes CDR1 ENHRY and CDR2 SYGVKD. The CDR3 extends over 21 amino acids. CDR3 sequence reads: CAISESVRWLAGGPSPNEQFF. As DNA, the CDR3 is TGTGCCATCAGTGAGTCGGTTCGATGGCTAGCGGGGGGGCCAAGTCCGAATGAGCAGTTCTTC.

With respect to this clonotype: One junction end disagrees with the germline gene, perhaps due to a read error. This sequence joins TRBV6-5 and TRBJ2-5; D gene unclear. CDR1 MNHEY and CDR2 SVGAGI come from the germline V gene. CDR3 length: 14 residues. CDR3 DNA: TGTGCCAGCAGTTACGTGGCAGTCCAAGAGACCCGGTACTTC. Translation: CASSYVAVQETRYF.

The chain uses TRBV6-1 and TRBJ2-3; D is unresolved. Germline V gives CDR1 MNHNS, CDR2 SASEGT. The CDR3 totals 12 residues. V lost 1 base to trimming and J lost 6 bases, with 5 bases between them. CDR3 DNA: TGTGCCAGCAGTGAAGGGGGTGATACGCAGTATTTT. Protein product: CASSEGGDTQYF.

This clonotype has a handful of counts. The CDR3 reads CASSRGSSNQPQHF. DNA of the CDR3: TGTGCCAGCTCGCGGGGTTCCAGCAATCAGCCCCAGCATTTT. V is TRBV12-3 or TRBV12-4 and J is TRBJ1-5; D remains unclear. Trimming removed 8 bases from V and 1 base from J, with 12 bases in between. This CDR3 contains 14 residues.

This clonotype was counted a few times. Mismatch with germline at one junction end may stem from a read error. The chain couples TRBV27 to TRBJ2-6; 9 bases match TRBD2. The CDR3 length is 18 residues. Germline V gene data show CDR1 as MNHEY and CDR2 as SMNVEV (reference sequence). The CDR3 reads CASSLSAGGPSGANVLTF. CDR3 coding DNA: TGTGCCAGCAGTTTATCTGCGGGGGGGCCTTCTGGGGCCAACGTTCTGACTTTC.

This chain connects TRBV12-3 or TRBV12-4 to TRBJ1-5; D is possibly TRBD1 (5 bases). The CDR3 is made up of 14 amino acids. V lost 3 bases to trimming and J lost 7 bases, with 13 bases between them. The CDR3 region is CASSLAQGAQPQHF. Written as DNA, the CDR3 is TGTGCCAGCAGTTTGGCCCAGGGTGCGCAGCCCCAGCATTTT.

This chain joins TRBV7-6 and TRBJ2-1; 10 nucleotides line up with TRBD2. The CDR3 sequence is 16 residues long. J was trimmed by 4 bases and V by 5 bases; bases with no gene match: 8. The germline V gene has CDR1 SGHVS and CDR2 FNYEAQ. CDR3 residues: CASSLKAGGLYNEQFF. The CDR3 coding sequence is TGTGCCAGCAGCCTTAAAGCGGGGGGGCTTTACAATGAGCAGTTCTTC.

The chain has TRBV25-1 and TRBJ2-3; D is unresolved. The CDR3 runs 15 residues. V lost 5 bases, J lost 0 bases, and 12 bases lay in between. Germline CDR1 MGHDK, CDR2 SYGVNS. CDR3 sequence reads: CASSFQRSSTDTQYF. The CDR3 coding sequence is TGTGCCAGCAGTTTCCAGCGCTCTAGCACAGATACGCAGTATTTT.

This clonotype has just a few counts. V is TRBV28 and J is TRBJ1-5, with 9 bases lining up with TRBD1. The junction had 10 bases not matched to a gene; V was cut back by 10 bases and J by 3 bases. The germline CDR1 and CDR2 sequences are MDHEN and SYDVKM. CDR3 length equals 15 residues. The CDR3 nucleotides are TGTGCCACCCGACCCGGGACAGGGTACAATCAGCCCCAGCATTTT. Translation gives CATRPGTGYNQPQHF. The complete variable domain, with remaining parts taken from reference TRBV28 and TRBJ1-5, reads DVKVTQSSRYLVKRTGEKVFLECVQDMDHENMFWYRQDPGLGLRLIYFSYDVKMKEKGDIPEGYSVSREKKERFSLILESASTNQTSMYLCATRPGTGYNQPQHFGDGTRLSIL.

The J gene is TRBJ1-2, the V gene TRBV20-1, with D possibly being TRBD1 (6 bases). The CDR3 covers 11 residues. CDR1 DFQATT and CDR2 SNEGSKA come from the germline V gene (reference sequence). The V end lost 6 bases, the J end lost 7 bases, and 12 bases lay between the germline ends. The CDR3 spells CSAFRGGGYTF. The CDR3 bases are TGCAGTGCCTTCAGGGGTGGTGGCTACACCTTC.

This clonotype has only a few counts. The rearrangement links TRBV29-1 to TRBJ1-1, with D perhaps matching TRBD1 (6 bases). Trimming removed 2 bases from V and 4 bases from J, with 11 bases in between. Germline CDR1 SQVTM, CDR2 ANQGSEA. This CDR3 is built from 13 residues. CDR3 residues: CSVETGRVTEAFF. The CDR3 coding sequence is TGCAGCGTTGAAACAGGGCGGGTCACTGAAGCTTTCTTT.

V usage is TRBV18 and J usage is TRBJ2-1; TRBD1 matches at 11 bases. The CDR3 sequence is 15 residues long. Trimming cost V 4 bases and J 5 bases; bases outside gene matches: 4. CDR1 is KGHSH and CDR2 is LQKENI in the germline V gene. This CDR3 is CASSRGQGANNEQFF. In DNA, the CDR3 is TGTGCCAGCTCACGAGGACAGGGGGCGAACAATGAGCAGTTCTTC.

The chain combines TRBV5-1 with TRBJ2-5; no clear D gene. The last part of the DNA fits TRBJ2-7 better; the J call may be wrong. The CDR3 is 17 residues long. Germline-derived CDR1 and CDR2 are SGHRS and YFSETQ. This chain's CDR3 is CASGPLGYGTMDYEQYF. The DNA for the CDR3 is TGCGCCAGCGGACCTCTGGGTTATGGTACTATGGACTACGAGCAGTACTTC.

This sequence joins TRBV29-1 and TRBJ2-2; 8 nucleotides align to TRBD2. The CDR3 is made up of 13 amino acids. CDR1 and CDR2 from the germline V gene are SQVTM and ANQGSEA. V shed 6 bases and J 6 bases; nucleotides not matched to a gene: 6. The CDR3 reads CSVPREGSGELFF. The CDR3 region has the DNA TGCAGCGTCCCCCGGGAGGGTTCCGGGGAGCTGTTTTTT.

CDR3 in DNA: TGTGCCAGCAGCTTTTCAGCGGGGAGACCAAGCACAGATACGCAGTATTTT. It translates to CASSFSAGRPSTDTQYF. The chain couples TRBV7-9 to TRBJ2-3; TRBD2 matches 7 bases. V trimming: 3 bases; J trimming: 0 bases; junction bases outside the gene matches: 9. CDR1 is SEHNR and CDR2 is FQNEAQ in the germline V gene (reference sequence). This CDR3 contains 17 residues.

The genes are TRBV12-3 or TRBV12-4 and TRBJ2-3, with D maybe TRBD2 (6 bases). Deletions cut 6 bases from V and 2 bases from J, with 12 bases between. This CDR3 has 14 residues. This chain's CDR3 is CASRSLATTDTQYF. CDR3 in DNA: TGTGCCAGCAGATCTCTAGCGACCACAGATACGCAGTATTTT.

The sample holds one count of this clonotype. This chain uses TRBV20-1 with TRBJ2-5; D not certain. V lost 4 bases, J lost 7 bases, and 10 bases lay in between. CDR3 length equals 11 residues. The germline gives CDR1 DFQATT, CDR2 SNEGSKA (reference sequence). The CDR3 is CSATLSRTQYF. The CDR3, as DNA: TGCAGTGCTACTTTGAGTCGGACCCAGTACTTC.

The J gene is TRBJ1-5, the V gene TRBV3-1; D is undetermined. The CDR3 is 13 amino acids. Germline assignment: CDR1 LGHDT and CDR2 YNNKEL (reference sequence). The V end was cut by 0 bases, the J end by 10 bases, with 10 bases between. Written as DNA, the CDR3 is TGTGCCAGCAGCCAAGATATCGCTCAACCCCAGCATTTT. It encodes CASSQDIAQPQHF.

This chain connects TRBV20-1 to TRBJ1-2, with 9 bases identical to TRBD1. The trim removed 6 bases at V and 2 bases at J, leaving 19 bases unmatched. CDR1 and CDR2 (germline): DFQATT, SNEGSKA (reference sequence). CDR3 length: 18 residues. As DNA, the CDR3 is TGCAGTGCCCCGCTGGGACAGGGAGAAAGGTCAGGGAACTATGGCTACACCTTC. Translated, it gives CSAPLGQGERSGNYGYTF.

This clonotype was seen only a few times. The rearrangement links TRBV25-1 to TRBJ2-4; TRBD1 is a possible D gene (5 bases). The last part of the DNA fits TRBJ2-5 better; the J call may be wrong. CDR3 length: 13 residues. CDR1 and CDR2 from the germline V gene are MGHDK and SYGVNS. The DNA for the CDR3 is TGTGCCAGCAGTGAAGTAGGGGCGGCGACCCAGTACTTC. Encoded protein: CASSEVGAATQYF.

The chain is built from TRBV30 and TRBJ2-1, with D possibly being TRBD2 (6 bases). This CDR3 contains 14 residues. Germline assignment: CDR1 GTSNPN and CDR2 SVGIG (reference sequence). V was pared by 3 bases and J by 7 bases, with 16 bases between. The CDR3 reads CAWSMGTGVNEQFF. The CDR3, as DNA: TGTGCCTGGAGCATGGGGACTGGGGTAAATGAGCAGTTCTTC.

This clonotype was found a few times. This rearrangement joins TRBV5-1 to TRBJ2-3; D gene ambiguous. Germline loops: CDR1 SGHRS, CDR2 YFSETQ. V shed 0 bases and J shed 4 bases, with 12 bases lying between them. The length of the CDR3 is 15 residues. CDR3: CASSLDAGYPDTQYF. Here the CDR3 DNA reads TGCGCCAGCAGCTTGGATGCAGGCTACCCAGATACGCAGTATTTT. The full variable domain, with the rest looked up from reference TRBV5-1 and TRBJ2-3, is KAGVTQTPRYLIKTRGQQVTLSCSPISGHRSVSWYQQTPGQGLQFLFEYFSETQRNKGNFPGRFSGRQFSNSRSEMNVSTLELGDSALYLCASSLDAGYPDTQYFGPGTRLTVL.

The J gene is TRBJ1-5, the V gene TRBV20-1; TRBD1 matches 11 bases. The CDR3 is made up of 14 amino acids. CDR1 and CDR2 from the germline V gene are DFQATT and SNEGSKA (reference sequence). Germline trimming cut 6 bases from V and 7 bases from J; bases unmatched to any gene: 8. CDR3 nucleotides: TGCAGTGCCTTTGGACAGGGGGCTCACCAGCCCCAGCATTTT. Protein product: CSAFGQGAHQPQHF.

The chain combines TRBV7-2 with TRBJ1-2, with 12 bases matching TRBD1. CDR3 length equals 19 residues. Trimming at V came to 0 bases and at J to 8 bases, leaving 16 bases not matched to a gene. Per the germline V gene, CDR1 is SGHTA and CDR2 is FQGNSA. For the CDR3, the DNA is TGTGCCAGCAGCTTAGCCGCTCCGGGACAGGGGGCTGTCTGGGGAGGCTACACCTTC. Translated, it gives CASSLAAPGQGAVWGGYTF.